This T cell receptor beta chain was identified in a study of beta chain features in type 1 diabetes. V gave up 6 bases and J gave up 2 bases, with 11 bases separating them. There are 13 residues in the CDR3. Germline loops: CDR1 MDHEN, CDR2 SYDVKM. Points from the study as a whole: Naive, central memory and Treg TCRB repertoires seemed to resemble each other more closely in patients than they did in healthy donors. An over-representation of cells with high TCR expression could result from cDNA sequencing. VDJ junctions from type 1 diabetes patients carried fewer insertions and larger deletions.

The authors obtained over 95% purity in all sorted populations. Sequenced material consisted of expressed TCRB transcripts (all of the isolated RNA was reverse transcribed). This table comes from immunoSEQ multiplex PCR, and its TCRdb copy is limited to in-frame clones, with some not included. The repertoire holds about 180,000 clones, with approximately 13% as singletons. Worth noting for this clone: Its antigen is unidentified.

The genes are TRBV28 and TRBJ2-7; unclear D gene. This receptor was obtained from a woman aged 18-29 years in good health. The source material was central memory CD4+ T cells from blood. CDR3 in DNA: TGTGCCAGCAGCCGTCCTAGACCCTACGAGCAGTACTTC. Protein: CASSRPRPYEQYF.